Below are 15 T cell receptor beta chains sequenced from a single sample in a study of CXCR3-negative and CXCR3-positive naive CD8 T cells. Preparation of TRB cDNA libraries relied on 5' RACE carrying UMI labels. TCRdb re-analyzed the 5' RACE reads; it lists each CDR3 protein once, without DNA. Here the sample table reports 75,000 to 95,000 distinct CDR3 sequences. Material for sequencing was naive CXCR3- CD8+ T cells from blood. This sample's subset: CD45RO-CCR7+CD27+CD95- naive CD8+ T cells lacking CXCR3 (TNR3-). The receptors here all came from a human donor in good health. Some clones in this sample may be carry-over from other donors' samples.

The chain couples TRBV29-1 to TRBJ1-1; TCRdb's D call of TRBD1 is untestable without DNA. Germline V lookup: CDR1 SQVTM, CDR2 ANQGSEA. The CDR3 runs 13 residues. The CDR3 loop is CSVDFQGSTEAFF.

The chain joins TRBV9 to TRBJ2-7; TCRdb's D call of TRBD1 is untestable without DNA. The germline V gene has CDR1 SGDLS and CDR2 YYNGEE. The CDR3 length is 17 residues. The CDR3 protein is CASSVSPGGEKPYEQYF.

This sequence joins TRBV29-1 and TRBJ1-2. This CDR3 is built from 12 residues. CDR1 and CDR2 (germline): SQVTM, ANQGSEA. This CDR3 is CSVFQDPYGYTF.

The rearrangement links TRBV12-3 or TRBV12-4 to TRBJ2-5; lacking DNA, the TRBD2 call made by TCRdb goes unchecked. The CDR3 is made up of 17 amino acids. The CDR3 is CASSSPSTSGSGETQYF.

V is TRBV20-1 and J is TRBJ2-2. CDR3 length: 14 amino acids. Looked up from germline, CDR1 is DFQATT and CDR2 is SNEGSKA (reference sequence). The CDR3 loop reads CSARGISDTGELFF.

This CDR3 is CASSQGQELQLGNGYTF. The rearrangement links TRBV7-9 to TRBJ1-2; TCRdb's D gene call, TRBD1, goes unchecked for lack of DNA. Germline V gene data show CDR1 as SEHNR and CDR2 as FQNEAQ (reference sequence). The CDR3 spans 17 residues.

The V gene is TRBV5-1, the J gene TRBJ2-7; TCRdb proposes TRBD1, but this gene call is untestable without DNA. CDR1 is SGHRS, CDR2 YFSETQ, per germline. This CDR3 spans 14 amino acids. CDR3 region: CASSSAGLSYEQYF.

V is TRBV7-2 and J is TRBJ1-2. CDR1 SGHTA and CDR2 FQGNSA come from the germline V gene. CDR3 length equals 16 residues. The CDR3 loop reads CASSLWGNKFNYGYTF.

This chain links TRBV7-9 with TRBJ2-4; TCRdb selects TRBD1, and the lack of DNA leaves this call unchecked. CDR3 length: 17 amino acids. The V gene's germline CDR1 is SEHNR and CDR2 FQNEAQ (reference sequence). The CDR3 is CASSRTGGRGAKNIQYF.

The chain employs TRBV29-1 and TRBJ1-2. The CDR3 covers 13 residues. Germline CDR1 reads SQVTM; CDR2 reads ANQGSEA. This CDR3 reads CSVEDHEIYGYTF.

The rearrangement uses TRBV27 and TRBJ2-3; as DNA is missing, the TRBD2 call by TCRdb cannot be tested. The V gene's germline CDR1 is MNHEY and CDR2 SMNVEV (reference sequence). CDR3 length equals 13 residues. The CDR3 is CASSSSNEGTQYF.

The V call is TRBV7-8, the J call TRBJ2-1; the D call of TRBD1 rests on TCRdb alone, since no DNA is present to check it. The CDR3 sequence is 15 residues long. Per germline, CDR1 SGHVS and CDR2 FQNEAQ. CDR3 protein: CASSLGQGGVNEQFF. Full variable domain (rest looked up from reference TRBV7-8 and TRBJ2-1): GAGVSQSPRYKVAKRGQDVALRCDPISGHVSLFWYQQALGQGPEFLTYFQNEAQLDKSGLPSDRFFAERPEGSVSTLKIQRTQQEDSAVYLCASSLGQGGVNEQFFGPGTRLTVL.

The chain joins TRBV19 to TRBJ2-1; the D call from TCRdb, TRBD1, cannot be confirmed without DNA. This CDR3 comprises 14 residues. Looked up from germline, CDR1 is LNHDA and CDR2 is SQIVND (reference sequence). This CDR3 is CASSWDRGNNEQFF.

This sequence joins TRBV29-1 and TRBJ2-7. Germline CDR1 is SQVTM and CDR2 is ANQGSEA. The CDR3 loop spans 13 amino acids. The CDR3 spells CSVYDPNGWEQYF.

The V gene is TRBV20-1, the J gene TRBJ1-6. The CDR3 loop spans 14 amino acids. Germline V gives CDR1 DFQATT, CDR2 SNEGSKA (reference sequence). The CDR3 loop reads CSASNRGSSSPLHF.